These 9 T cell receptor beta chains were sequenced from one sample in a study of response to subunit inactivated influenza vaccine (dated by TCRdb to between 2017 and 2018). Library method: RT-PCR. The sequencer listed for this sample is Illumina HiSeq 2500. The public reads were reprocessed in TCRdb via fastp at Q25 and MiXCR, keeping in-frame beta chains. Entries are consolidated by CDR3 protein sequence, retaining the most common genes and DNA. A total of roughly 570,000 distinct CDR3 sequences appear in this sample, about 15% of them only once. The ten most abundant clones make up 11% of the sample. The input for sequencing was PBMCs from blood, taken about 12 days after vaccination. These receptors were obtained from a man between 45 and 60 years old who received an inactivated influenza vaccine. Donor details come from another sample of the same person, matched by shared clones.

This clonotype was counted a few times. The J gene is TRBJ2-1, the V gene TRBV4-2, with D possibly being TRBD2 (5 bases). CDR3 length: 13 amino acids. Germline V gene sequence: CDR1 LGHNA, CDR2 YNFKEQ. Trimming took 4 bases from V and 10 from J, leaving 14 bases between them. In DNA form, the CDR3 reads TGTGCCAGCAGCCCGGGTTTGACGGGAGAGCAGTTCTTC. It specifies CASSPGLTGEQFF.

This clonotype was picked up many times. The chain couples TRBV6-6 to TRBJ1-5; 8 bases are a match to TRBD1. From germline, CDR1 is MNHNY and CDR2 SVGAGI (reference sequence). There are 13 residues in the CDR3. Losses at the gene ends were 8 bases for V and 4 bases for J; bases not matched to a gene: 4. The DNA for the CDR3 is TGTGCCAGCCAGGACAGGGAAAATCAGCCCCAGCATTTT. Its translation is CASQDRENQPQHF.

This clonotype was observed at least ten times. V gene TRBV5-1 combines with J gene TRBJ2-1; 13 positions match TRBD2. Germline-derived CDR1 and CDR2 are SGHRS and YFSETQ. Trimming at V came to 4 bases and at J to 6 bases, leaving 4 bases not matched to a gene. CDR3 length: 15 amino acids. The CDR3 spells CASSPGLAGINEQFF. In nucleotides, the CDR3 is TGCGCCAGCAGCCCGGGACTAGCGGGGATCAATGAGCAGTTCTTC. The full variable domain, in which reference TRBV5-1 and TRBJ2-1 provide the parts outside the CDR3, is KAGVTQTPRYLIKTRGQQVTLSCSPISGHRSVSWYQQTPGQGLQFLFEYFSETQRNKGNFPGRFSGRQFSNSRSEMNVSTLELGDSALYLCASSPGLAGINEQFFGPGTRLTVL.

This clonotype was seen a handful of times. The chain recombines TRBV24-1 with TRBJ1-5; D not certain. This CDR3 region has 14 residues. Trimming removed 2 bases from V and 5 bases from J, with 9 bases in between. Germline-derived CDR1 and CDR2 are KGHDR and SFDVKD. CDR3 bases: TGTGCCACCAGTGATTCGTCCGGGGATCAGCCCCAGCATTTT. As protein: CATSDSSGDQPQHF.

V is TRBV4-3 and J is TRBJ2-3; possibly TRBD2 for D (5 bases). CDR1 LGHNA and CDR2 YSLEER come from the germline V gene. The ends were cut back, 0 bases at V and 3 bases at J, with 10 bases in the middle. The CDR3 is 15 residues long. For the CDR3, the DNA is TGCGCCAGCAGCCAAGATTTCGGGGTAACAGATACGCAGTATTTT. Translated, it gives CASSQDFGVTDTQYF.

This clonotype was seen only a few times. This chain links TRBV5-5 with TRBJ1-5; D is undetermined. Germline loops: CDR1 SGHKS, CDR2 YYEKEE (reference sequence). Trimming removed 2 bases at V and 0 bases at J, with 9 bases between. The CDR3 covers 15 residues. The CDR3, as DNA: TGTGCCAGCAGCTTTTCCCATCTTAGCAATCAGCCCCAGCATTTT. Protein sequence: CASSFSHLSNQPQHF.

The chain uses TRBV6-1 and TRBJ1-2; the D is unclear. The CDR3 loop spans 12 amino acids. Deletions cut 1 base from V and 5 bases from J, with 5 bases between. Looked up from germline, CDR1 is MNHNS and CDR2 is SASEGT. The CDR3 DNA reads as TGTGCCAGCAGTGAAGGCAGATATGGCTACACCTTC. Protein sequence: CASSEGRYGYTF.

This clonotype was observed many times. The rearrangement uses TRBV4-2 and TRBJ2-3, with 13 bases identical to TRBD2. The J segment lost 1 base and the V segment lost 4 bases, leaving 11 bases of the junction unmatched. The CDR3 is 19 residues long. Germline lookup yields CDR1 LGHNA and CDR2 YNFKEQ. CDR3: CASSPRTSGGLLGTDTQYF. CDR3 sequence (DNA): TGTGCCAGCAGCCCAAGGACTAGCGGGGGCCTTCTCGGCACAGATACGCAGTATTTT.

This clonotype was found a few times. The chain is built from TRBV7-2 and TRBJ2-5; no clear D. The germline V and J ends were trimmed by 4 bases and 4 bases, with 13 bases remaining between them. There are 14 residues in the CDR3. The germline CDR1 and CDR2 sequences are SGHTA and FQGNSA. CDR3 bases: TGTGCCAGCAGCTCCCGATCCGACCCAGAGACCCAGTACTTC. Translated, it gives CASSSRSDPETQYF.